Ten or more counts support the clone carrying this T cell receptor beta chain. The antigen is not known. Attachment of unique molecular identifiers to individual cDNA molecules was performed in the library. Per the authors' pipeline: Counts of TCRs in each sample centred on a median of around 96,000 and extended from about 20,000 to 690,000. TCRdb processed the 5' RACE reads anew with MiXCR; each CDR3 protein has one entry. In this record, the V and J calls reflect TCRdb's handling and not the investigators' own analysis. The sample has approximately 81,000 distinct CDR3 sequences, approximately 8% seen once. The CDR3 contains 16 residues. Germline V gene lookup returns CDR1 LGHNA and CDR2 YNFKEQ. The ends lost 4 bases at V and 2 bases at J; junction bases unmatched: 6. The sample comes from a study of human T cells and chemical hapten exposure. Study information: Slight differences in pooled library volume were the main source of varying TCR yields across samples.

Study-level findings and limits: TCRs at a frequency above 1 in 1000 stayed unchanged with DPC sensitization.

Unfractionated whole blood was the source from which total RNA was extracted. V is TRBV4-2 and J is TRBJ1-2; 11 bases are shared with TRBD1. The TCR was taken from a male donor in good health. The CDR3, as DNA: TGTGCCAGCAGCCCACGCGGACAGGGGGCGAACTATGGCTACACCTTC. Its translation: CASSPRGQGANYGYTF.